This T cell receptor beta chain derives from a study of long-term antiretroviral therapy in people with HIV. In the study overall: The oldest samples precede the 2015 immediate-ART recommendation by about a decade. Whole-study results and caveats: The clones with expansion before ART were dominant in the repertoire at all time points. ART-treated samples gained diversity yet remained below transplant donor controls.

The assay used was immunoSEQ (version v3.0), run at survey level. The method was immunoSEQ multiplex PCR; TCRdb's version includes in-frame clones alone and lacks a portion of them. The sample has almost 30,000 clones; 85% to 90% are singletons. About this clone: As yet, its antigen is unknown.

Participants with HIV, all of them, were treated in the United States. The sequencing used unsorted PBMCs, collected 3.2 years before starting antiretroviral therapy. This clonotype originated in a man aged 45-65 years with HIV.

The CDR3 coding sequence is TGTGCCAGCAATGCCGTGACAGGAAACGAGCAGTACTTC. Protein product: CASNAVTGNEQYF. The rearrangement joins TRBV2 to TRBJ2-7, with D possibly TRBD1 on 6 matching bases. This CDR3 has 13 residues. Per germline, CDR1 SNHLY and CDR2 FYNNEI. V was pared by 7 bases and J by 5 bases, with 15 bases between.